This TCR beta chain was obtained from a study of cytomegalovirus exposure and HLA in healthy donors. PCR was performed using 60 Vbeta and 13 Jbeta primers. Sequencing used immunoSEQ multiplex PCR; TCRdb keeps in-frame clones, though not all of them. The sample has under 150,000 clones, more than 75% seen once; the top ten hold 3.1%. Germline lookup yields CDR1 SGHRS and CDR2 YFSETQ. This CDR3 has 15 residues. Between the trimmed V and J ends, which lost 4 bases and 6 bases, there was a span of 18 bases. Of note for this clone: Its antigen is as yet unknown.

Whole-study results and caveats: The dataset shows that most TCR sequences were rare, while some public TCRs occurred in many donors.

The TCR was taken from a female donor in good health and CMV-seronegative. The chain carries TRBV5-1 and TRBJ2-3; D remains ambiguous. Material for sequencing was PBMCs. CDR3: CASSTPLRRRDTQYF. The DNA of the CDR3 is TGCGCCAGCAGCACCCCTTTGCGGAGAAGGGATACGCAGTATTTT.